The present T cell receptor (beta chain) was sequenced within a study of blood T cell repertoires in COVID-19. Study-level background: Collection of acute and convalescent COVID-19 samples took place in the United States, Italy and Spain. Sample material is recorded as cDNA or gDNA derived from T cells, B-cell-depleted T cells, or PBMCs.

In the authors' workflow: Reference gene primers were amplified, and this amplification served to estimate nucleated cell counts. TCRdb keeps only in-frame clones here, not all; method: immunoSEQ multiplex PCR. That table furnishes V, J and clone size, whereas the DNA furnished D and trimming. The table lists 400,000 or so clones, approximately 91% of them singletons. The CDR3 is 16 residues long. The V gene end was trimmed by 1 base and the J gene end by 7 bases; junction bases not matched to a gene: 9. The germline CDR1 and CDR2 sequences are LGHNA and YSLEER. The Seattle patients, enrolled during active infection, were followed longitudinally.

The sequencing sample was made of peripheral blood. The rearrangement links TRBV4-3 to TRBJ2-5, with 10 bases identical to TRBD2. The receptor was isolated from a woman aged 40 to 49 with COVID-19, enrolled during active disease. The CDR3 region is CASSQALAGAGGTQYF. CDR3 DNA: TGCGCCAGCAGCCAAGCCCTAGCGGGGGCTGGGGGGACCCAGTACTTC.